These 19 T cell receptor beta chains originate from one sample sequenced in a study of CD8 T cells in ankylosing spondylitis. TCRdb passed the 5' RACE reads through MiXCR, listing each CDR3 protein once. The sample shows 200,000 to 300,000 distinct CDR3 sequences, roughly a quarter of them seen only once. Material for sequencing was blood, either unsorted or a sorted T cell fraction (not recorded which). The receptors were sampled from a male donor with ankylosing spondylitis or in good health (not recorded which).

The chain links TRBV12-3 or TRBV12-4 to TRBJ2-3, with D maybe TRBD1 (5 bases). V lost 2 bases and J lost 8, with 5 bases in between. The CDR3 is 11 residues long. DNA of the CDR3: TGTGCCAGCAGTTTACAGGGTACGCAGTATTTT. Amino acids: CASSLQGTQYF.

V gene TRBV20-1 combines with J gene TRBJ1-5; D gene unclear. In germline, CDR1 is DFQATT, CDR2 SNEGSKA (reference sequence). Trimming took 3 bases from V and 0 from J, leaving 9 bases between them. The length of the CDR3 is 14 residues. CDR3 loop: CSASFQHSNQPQHF. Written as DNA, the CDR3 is TGCAGTGCTAGTTTCCAGCATAGCAATCAGCCCCAGCATTTT.

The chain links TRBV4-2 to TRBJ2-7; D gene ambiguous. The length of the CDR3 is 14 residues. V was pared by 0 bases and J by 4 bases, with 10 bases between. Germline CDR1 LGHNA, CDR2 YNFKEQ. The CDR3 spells CASSQERSRYEQYF. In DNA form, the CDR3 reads TGTGCCAGCAGCCAAGAAAGGTCCAGATACGAGCAGTACTTC.

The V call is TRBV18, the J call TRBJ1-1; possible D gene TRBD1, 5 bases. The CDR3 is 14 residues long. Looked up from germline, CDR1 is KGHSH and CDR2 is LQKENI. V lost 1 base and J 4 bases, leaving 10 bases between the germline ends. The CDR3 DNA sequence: TGTGCCAGCTCACCACAAGGGACGATCACTGAAGCTTTCTTT. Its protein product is CASSPQGTITEAFF.

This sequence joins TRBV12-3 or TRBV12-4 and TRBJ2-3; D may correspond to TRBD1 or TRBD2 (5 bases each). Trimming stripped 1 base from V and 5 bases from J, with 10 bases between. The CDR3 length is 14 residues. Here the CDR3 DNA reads TGTGCCAGCAGTTTAGGATCAGGGAGAGATACGCAGTATTTT. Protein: CASSLGSGRDTQYF.

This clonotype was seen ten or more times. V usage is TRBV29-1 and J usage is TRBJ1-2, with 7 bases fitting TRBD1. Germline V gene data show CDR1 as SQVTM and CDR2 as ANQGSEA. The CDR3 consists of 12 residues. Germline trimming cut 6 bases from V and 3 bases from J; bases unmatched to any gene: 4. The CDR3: CSVEGTDYGYTF. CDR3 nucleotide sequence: TGCAGCGTGGAGGGGACAGACTATGGCTACACCTTC.

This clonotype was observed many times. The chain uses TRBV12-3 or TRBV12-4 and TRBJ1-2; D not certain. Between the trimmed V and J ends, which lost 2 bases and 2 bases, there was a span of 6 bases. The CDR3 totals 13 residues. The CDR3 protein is CASSLKQNYGYTF. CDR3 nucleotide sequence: TGTGCCAGCAGTTTAAAACAGAACTATGGCTACACCTTC.

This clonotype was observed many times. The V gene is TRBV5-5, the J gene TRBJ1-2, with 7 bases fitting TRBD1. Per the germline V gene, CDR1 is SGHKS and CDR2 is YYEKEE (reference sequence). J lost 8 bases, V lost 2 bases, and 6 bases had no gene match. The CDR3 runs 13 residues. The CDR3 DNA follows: TGTGCCAGCAGCTTCGACAGGGCGGGCGGCTACACCTTC. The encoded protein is CASSFDRAGGYTF.

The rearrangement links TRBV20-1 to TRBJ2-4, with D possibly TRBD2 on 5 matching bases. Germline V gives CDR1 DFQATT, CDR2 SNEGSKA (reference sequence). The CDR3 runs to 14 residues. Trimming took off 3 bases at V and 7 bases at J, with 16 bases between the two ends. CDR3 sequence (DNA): TGCAGTGCTAGGGGGAGTGAGGCCTGGAACATTCAGTACTTC. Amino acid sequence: CSARGSEAWNIQYF.

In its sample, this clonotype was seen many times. The CDR3, as DNA: TGTGCCACCAGCAGAGTCGGGGGCACTAATGAAAAACTGTTTTTT. Residues: CATSRVGGTNEKLFF. This chain connects TRBV15 to TRBJ1-4; TRBD1 is a possible D gene (6 bases). CDR3 length: 15 residues. The germline gives CDR1 LNHNV, CDR2 YYDKDF (reference sequence). Deletions cut 1 base from V and 2 bases from J, with 8 bases between. Variable domain in full (rest from reference TRBV15 and TRBJ1-4): DAMVIQNPRYQVTQFGKPVTLSCSQTLNHNVMYWYQQKSSQAPKLLFHYYDKDFNNEADTPDNFQSRRPNTSFCFLDIRSPGLGDTAMYLCATSRVGGTNEKLFFGSGTQLSVL.

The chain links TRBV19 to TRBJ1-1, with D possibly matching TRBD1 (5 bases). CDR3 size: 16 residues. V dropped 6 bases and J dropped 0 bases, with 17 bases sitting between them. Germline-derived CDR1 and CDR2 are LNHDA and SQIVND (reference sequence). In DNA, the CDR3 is TGTGCCAGTAGGACACCGGGACGGGGGATGAACACTGAAGCTTTCTTT. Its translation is CASRTPGRGMNTEAFF. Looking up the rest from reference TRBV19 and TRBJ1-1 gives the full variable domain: DGGITQSPKYLFRKEGQNVTLSCEQNLNHDAMYWYRQDPGQGLRLIYYSQIVNDFQKGDIAEGYSVSREKKESFPLTVTSAQKNPTAFYLCASRTPGRGMNTEAFFGQGTRLTVV.

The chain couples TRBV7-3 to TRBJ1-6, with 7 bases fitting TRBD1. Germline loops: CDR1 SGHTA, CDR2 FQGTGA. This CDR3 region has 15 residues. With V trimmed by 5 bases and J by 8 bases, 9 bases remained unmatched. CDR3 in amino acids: CASSHRGLADSPLHF. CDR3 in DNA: TGTGCCAGCAGCCACAGGGGCCTCGCCGATTCACCCCTCCACTTT. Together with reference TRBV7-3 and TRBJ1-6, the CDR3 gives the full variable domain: GAGVSQTPSNKVTEKGKYVELRCDPISGHTALYWYRQSLGQGPEFLIYFQGTGAADDSGLPNDRFFAVRPEGSVSTLKIQRTERGDSAVYLCASSHRGLADSPLHFGNGTRLTVT.

CDR3 sequence: CASIPPLSQYF. The DNA of the CDR3 is TGTGCCAGCATCCCCCCGTTATCGCAGTATTTT. This chain connects TRBV27 to TRBJ2-3; D gene ambiguous. The CDR3 sequence is 11 residues long. V was pared by 7 bases and J by 10 bases, with 12 bases between. Germline V gene lookup returns CDR1 MNHEY and CDR2 SMNVEV (reference sequence).

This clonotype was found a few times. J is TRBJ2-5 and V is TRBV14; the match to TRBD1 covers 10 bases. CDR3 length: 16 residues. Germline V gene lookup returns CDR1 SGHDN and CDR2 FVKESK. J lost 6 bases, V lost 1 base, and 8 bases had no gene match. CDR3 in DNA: TGTGCCAGCAGCCAAGTGACAGGGGGCGATAGGAAGACCCAGTACTTC. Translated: CASSQVTGGDRKTQYF.

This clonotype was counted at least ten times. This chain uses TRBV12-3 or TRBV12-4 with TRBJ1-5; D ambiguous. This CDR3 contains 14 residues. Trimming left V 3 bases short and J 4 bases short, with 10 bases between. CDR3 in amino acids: CASSFPGLNQPQHF. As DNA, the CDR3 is TGTGCCAGCAGTTTCCCAGGTCTTAATCAGCCCCAGCATTTT.

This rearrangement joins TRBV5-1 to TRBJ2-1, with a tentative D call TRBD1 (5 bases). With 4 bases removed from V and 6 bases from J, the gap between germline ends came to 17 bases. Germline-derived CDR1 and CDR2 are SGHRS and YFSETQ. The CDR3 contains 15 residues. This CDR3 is CASSVGIREPNEQFF. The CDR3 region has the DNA TGCGCCAGCAGCGTAGGAATCAGGGAACCCAATGAGCAGTTCTTC.

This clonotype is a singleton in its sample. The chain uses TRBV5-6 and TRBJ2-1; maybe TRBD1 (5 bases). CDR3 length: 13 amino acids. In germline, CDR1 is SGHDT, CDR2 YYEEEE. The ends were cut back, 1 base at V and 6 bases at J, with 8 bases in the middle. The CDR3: CASSLRTFNEQFF. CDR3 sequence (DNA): TGTGCCAGCAGCTTGAGGACATTCAATGAGCAGTTCTTC.

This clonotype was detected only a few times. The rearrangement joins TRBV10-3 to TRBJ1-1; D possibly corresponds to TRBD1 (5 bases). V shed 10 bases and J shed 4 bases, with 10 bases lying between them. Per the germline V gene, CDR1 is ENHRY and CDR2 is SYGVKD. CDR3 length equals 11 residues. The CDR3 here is CATFGGTEAFF. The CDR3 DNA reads TGTGCCACCTTCGGGGGCACTGAAGCTTTCTTT.

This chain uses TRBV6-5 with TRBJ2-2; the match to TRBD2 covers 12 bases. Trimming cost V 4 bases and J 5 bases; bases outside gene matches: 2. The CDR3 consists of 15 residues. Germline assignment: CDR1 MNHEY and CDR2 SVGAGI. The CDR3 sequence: CASSSSGGATGELFF. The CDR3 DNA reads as TGTGCCAGCAGTTCTAGCGGGGGGGCAACCGGGGAGCTGTTTTTT.